This entry describes one T cell receptor beta chain. This specimen belongs to a study of blood T cell repertoires in COVID-19. The length of the CDR3 is 16 residues. The germline CDR1 and CDR2 sequences are SGHKS and YYEKEE (reference sequence). V lost 1 base and J lost 6; bases outside the gene matches: 6. This table comes from immunoSEQ multiplex PCR, and its TCRdb copy is limited to in-frame clones, with some not included. The table records some 120,000 clones, around 81% of them present only once. The V and J genes are TRBV5-5 and TRBJ1-5, with 11 positions matching TRBD1. Sequenced input: peripheral blood. The origin of this receptor is a man aged 25-40 years with COVID-19, enrolled during active disease. This CDR3 reads CASSLYPGTGGQPQHF. DNA of the CDR3: TGTGCCAGCAGCTTGTACCCTGGGACAGGGGGTCAGCCCCAGCATTTT.